This entry lists 13 T cell receptor beta chains sequenced from one sample in a study of blood T cell repertoires in COVID-19. Profiling relied on immunoSEQ multiplex PCR, and the TCRdb table lists in-frame clones only, not all of them. The sample holds around 180,000 clones, around 83% seen once. The sample was peripheral blood. All receptors come from a woman in her twenties or thirties with active or convalescent COVID-19.

V is TRBV20-1 and J is TRBJ2-5, with a weak D call TRBD1 (6 bases). The germline V gene encodes CDR1 DFQATT and CDR2 SNEGSKA (reference sequence). This CDR3 comprises 15 residues. V was pared by 3 bases and J by 2 bases, with 16 bases between. The CDR3 loop reads CSASTPGTRQETQYF. The CDR3 nucleotides are TGCAGTGCTAGTACCCCCGGGACAAGACAAGAGACCCAGTACTTC.

The chain carries TRBV5-6 and TRBJ1-6; D perhaps matches TRBD1 (5 bases). In germline, CDR1 is SGHDT, CDR2 YYEEEE. The CDR3 is 16 residues long. V shed 3 bases and J shed 5 bases, with 15 bases lying between them. CDR3 region: CASSSRRQGDNSPLHF. The CDR3 DNA reads TGTGCCAGCAGCTCCCGGCGTCAGGGCGATAATTCACCCCTCCACTTT.

The genes are TRBV19 and TRBJ1-4; 7 bases are shared with TRBD1. Germline V CDR1 and CDR2: LNHDA, SQIVND (reference sequence). The CDR3 is 15 amino acids. With 5 bases clipped from V and 3 bases from J, the junction kept 6 bases outside the gene matches. The CDR3 DNA reads as TGTGCCAGTAGTCTCCGACAGGGACCTAATGAAAAACTGTTTTTT. It specifies CASSLRQGPNEKLFF.

The CDR3 bases are TGTGCCAGCTCAGACAGGGAAGACTATGGCTACACCTTC. Residues: CASSDREDYGYTF. This chain links TRBV18 with TRBJ1-2, with 7 bases that match TRBD1. V shed 5 bases and J 3 bases; nucleotides not matched to a gene: 3. The CDR3 runs to 13 residues. The germline CDR1 and CDR2 sequences are KGHSH and LQKENI. Variable domain in full (rest from reference TRBV18 and TRBJ1-2): NAGVMQNPRHLVRRRGQEARLRCSPMKGHSHVYWYRQLPEEGLKFMVYLQKENIIDESGMPKERFSAEFPKEGPSILRIQQVVRGDSAAYFCASSDREDYGYTFGSGTRLTVV.

J is TRBJ2-1 and V is TRBV2, with TRBD2 matching 11 bases. Germline V lookup: CDR1 SNHLY, CDR2 FYNNEI. The length of the CDR3 is 19 residues. J was trimmed by 6 bases and V by 6 bases; bases with no gene match: 19. CDR3 nucleotide sequence: TGTGCCAGCAGAGCCTGGGGCGTAGCGGGGGGGCTTAAACCCAATGAGCAGTTCTTC. Translating gives CASRAWGVAGGLKPNEQFF.

This chain links TRBV10-1 with TRBJ2-3; the match to TRBD2 covers 10 bases. CDR1 and CDR2 (germline): WNHNN, SYGVQD (reference sequence). This CDR3 comprises 16 residues. V dropped 2 bases and J dropped 8; count of bases not matched to a gene: 10. The CDR3 sequence: CASSEVGLAGATTQYF. In DNA, the CDR3 is TGCGCCAGCAGTGAGGTTGGCCTAGCGGGAGCAACTACGCAGTATTTT.

V usage is TRBV28 and J usage is TRBJ2-1; TRBD2 aligns across 14 bases. CDR3 size: 13 residues. Germline CDR1 is MDHEN and CDR2 is SYDVKM. V gave up 5 bases and J gave up 14 bases; unmatched junction bases: 5. CDR3 residues: CASSAGTSGRKFF. The CDR3 DNA reads as TGTGCCAGCAGTGCCGGGACTAGCGGGAGAAAGTTCTTC.

As regards this clone: Its ends do not fully match the called genes, so a read error is possible. The chain couples TRBV2 to TRBJ2-3, with 9 nucleotides matching TRBD1. This CDR3 spans 16 amino acids. From germline, CDR1 is SNHLY and CDR2 FYNNEI. CDR3: CASREVPGTGPDTQYF. The CDR3 DNA reads as TGTGCCAGCAGGGAAGTACCCGGGACAGGGCCAGATACGCAGTATTTT.

The genes are TRBV27 and TRBJ2-1; 7 bases are a match to TRBD2. The CDR3 is 15 amino acids. Germline V gene data show CDR1 as MNHEY and CDR2 as SMNVEV (reference sequence). Trimming at V came to 0 bases and at J to 8 bases, leaving 7 bases not matched to a gene. The CDR3 protein is CASSLSPTSVHEQFF. The CDR3 DNA reads TGTGCCAGCAGTTTATCCCCCACTAGCGTCCATGAGCAGTTCTTC.

The chain combines TRBV19 with TRBJ1-1; D unresolved. Germline lookup yields CDR1 LNHDA and CDR2 SQIVND (reference sequence). The CDR3 extends over 14 amino acids. With 2 bases removed from V and 1 base from J, the gap between germline ends came to 8 bases. CDR3 residues: CASSITEWNTEAFF. The CDR3 DNA reads as TGTGCCAGTAGTATAACAGAGTGGAACACTGAAGCTTTCTTT.

This clone is a singleton in its sample. This chain joins TRBV2 and TRBJ1-1; no clear D gene. CDR3 length: 14 residues. V lost 5 bases and J lost 0, with 10 bases in between. Germline lookup yields CDR1 SNHLY and CDR2 FYNNEI. CDR3 amino acids: CASSRQSLNTEAFF. In DNA form, the CDR3 reads TGTGCCAGCAGTCGACAAAGCCTGAACACTGAAGCTTTCTTT.

The chain combines TRBV19 with TRBJ2-2; TRBD2 matches 10 bases. Germline CDR1 reads LNHDA; CDR2 reads SQIVND (reference sequence). CDR3 length: 17 amino acids. The junction had 5 bases not matched to a gene; V was cut back by 4 bases and J by 0 bases. The CDR3 sequence is CASSTPTSGPNTGELFF. CDR3 in DNA: TGTGCCAGTAGTACCCCGACTAGCGGGCCGAACACCGGGGAGCTGTTTTTT.

This clone was detected only once. The chain has TRBV7-2 and TRBJ1-1; no firm D call. Trimming removed 5 bases from V and 0 bases from J, with 13 bases in between. CDR1 is SGHTA and CDR2 is FQGNSA in the germline V gene. The CDR3 loop spans 15 amino acids. The CDR3 is CASSSPAGLNTEAFF. The CDR3 DNA sequence: TGTGCCAGCAGCAGCCCAGCGGGGTTGAACACTGAAGCTTTCTTT.